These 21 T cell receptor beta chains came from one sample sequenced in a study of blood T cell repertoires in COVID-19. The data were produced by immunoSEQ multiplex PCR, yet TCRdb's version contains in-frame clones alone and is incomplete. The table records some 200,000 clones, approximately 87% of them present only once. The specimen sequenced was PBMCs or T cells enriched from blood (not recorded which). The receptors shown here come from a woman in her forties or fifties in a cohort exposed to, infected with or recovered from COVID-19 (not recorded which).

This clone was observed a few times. CDR3 in DNA: TGTGCCAGCAGTCCACAGGGAGGGCCTCAGCCCCAGCATTTT. This encodes CASSPQGGPQPQHF. The V call is TRBV4-2, the J call TRBJ1-5; a weak D match, TRBD1 (6 bases). Germline CDR1 LGHNA, CDR2 YNFKEQ. CDR3 length: 14 residues. V lost 6 bases and J 6 bases, leaving 15 bases between the germline ends.

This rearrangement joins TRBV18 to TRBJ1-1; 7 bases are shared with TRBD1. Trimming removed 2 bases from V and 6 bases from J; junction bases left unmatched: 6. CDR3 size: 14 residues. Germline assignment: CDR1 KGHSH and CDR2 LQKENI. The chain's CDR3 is CASSPESRGAEAFF. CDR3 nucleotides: TGTGCCAGCTCACCAGAATCCAGGGGGGCTGAAGCTTTCTTT.

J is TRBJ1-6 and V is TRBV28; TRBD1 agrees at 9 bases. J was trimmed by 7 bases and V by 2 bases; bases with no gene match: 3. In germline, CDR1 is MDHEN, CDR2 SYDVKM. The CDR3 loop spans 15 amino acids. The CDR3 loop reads CASSLHGTGNSPLHF. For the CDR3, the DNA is TGTGCCAGCAGTTTACACGGGACAGGGAATTCACCCCTCCACTTT. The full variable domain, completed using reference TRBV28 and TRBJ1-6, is DVKVTQSSRYLVKRTGEKVFLECVQDMDHENMFWYRQDPGLGLRLIYFSYDVKMKEKGDIPEGYSVSREKKERFSLILESASTNQTSMYLCASSLHGTGNSPLHFGNGTRLTVT.

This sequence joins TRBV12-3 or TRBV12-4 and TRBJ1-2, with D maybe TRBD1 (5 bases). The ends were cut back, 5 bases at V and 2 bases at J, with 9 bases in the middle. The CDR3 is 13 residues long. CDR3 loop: CASSPDRNYGYTF. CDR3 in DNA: TGTGCCAGCAGTCCAGACAGAAACTATGGCTACACCTTC.

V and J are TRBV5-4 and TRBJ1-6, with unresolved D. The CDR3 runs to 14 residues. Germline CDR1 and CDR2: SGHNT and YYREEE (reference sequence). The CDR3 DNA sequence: TGTGCTACGTCGGAGCTGAGGAATAATTCACCCCTCCACTTT. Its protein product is CATSELRNNSPLHF.

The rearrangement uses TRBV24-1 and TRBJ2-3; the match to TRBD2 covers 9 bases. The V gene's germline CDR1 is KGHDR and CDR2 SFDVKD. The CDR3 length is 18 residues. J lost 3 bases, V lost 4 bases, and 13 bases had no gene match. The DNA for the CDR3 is TGTGCCACCAGTGACCCTCGGAGGGGGAGCGGGGGGACAGATACGCAGTATTTT. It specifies CATSDPRRGSGGTDTQYF.

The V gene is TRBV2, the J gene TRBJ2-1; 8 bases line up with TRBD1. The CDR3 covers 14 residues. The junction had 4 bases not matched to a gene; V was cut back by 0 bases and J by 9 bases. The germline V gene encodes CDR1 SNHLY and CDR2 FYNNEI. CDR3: CASSEATGGTEQFF. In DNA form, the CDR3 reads TGTGCCAGCAGTGAAGCCACAGGGGGTACTGAGCAGTTCTTC.

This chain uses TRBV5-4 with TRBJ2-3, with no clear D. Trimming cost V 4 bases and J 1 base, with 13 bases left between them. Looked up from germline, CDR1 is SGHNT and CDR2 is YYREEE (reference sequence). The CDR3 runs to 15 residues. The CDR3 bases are TGTGCCAGCAGCCCAGAGGATCTTGGCACAGATACGCAGTATTTT. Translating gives CASSPEDLGTDTQYF.

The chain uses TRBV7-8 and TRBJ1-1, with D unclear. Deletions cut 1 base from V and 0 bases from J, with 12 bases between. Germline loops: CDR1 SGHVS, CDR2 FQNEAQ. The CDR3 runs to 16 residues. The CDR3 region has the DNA TGTGCCAGCAGCTTAGATGGAGGGTGGGTGAACACTGAAGCTTTCTTT. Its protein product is CASSLDGGWVNTEAFF.

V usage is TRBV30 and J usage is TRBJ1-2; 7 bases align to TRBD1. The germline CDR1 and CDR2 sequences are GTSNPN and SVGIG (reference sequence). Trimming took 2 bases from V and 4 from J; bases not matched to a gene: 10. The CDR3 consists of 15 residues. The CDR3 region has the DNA TGTGCCTGGAGTAGAGAGGGGGCAAGTCGCTATGGCTACACCTTC. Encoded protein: CAWSREGASRYGYTF.

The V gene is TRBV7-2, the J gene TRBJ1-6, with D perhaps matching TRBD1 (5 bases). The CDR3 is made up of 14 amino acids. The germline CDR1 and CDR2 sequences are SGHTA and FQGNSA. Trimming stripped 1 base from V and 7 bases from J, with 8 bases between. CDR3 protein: CASSLEGPNSPLHF. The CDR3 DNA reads TGTGCCAGCAGCTTAGAGGGGCCCAATTCACCCCTCCACTTT. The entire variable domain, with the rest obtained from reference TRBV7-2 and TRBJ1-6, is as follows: GAGVSQSPSNKVTEKGKDVELRCDPISGHTALYWYRQSLGQGLEFLIYFQGNSAPDKSGLPSDRFSAERTGGSVSTLTIQRTQQEDSAVYLCASSLEGPNSPLHFGNGTRLTVT.

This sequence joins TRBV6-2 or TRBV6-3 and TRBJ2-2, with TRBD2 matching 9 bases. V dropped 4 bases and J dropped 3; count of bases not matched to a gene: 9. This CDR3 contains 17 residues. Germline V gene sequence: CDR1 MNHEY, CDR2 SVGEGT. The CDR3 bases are TGTGCCAGCAGTTTCCAATCTAGCGGGGCATACACCGGGGAGCTGTTTTTT. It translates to CASSFQSSGAYTGELFF.

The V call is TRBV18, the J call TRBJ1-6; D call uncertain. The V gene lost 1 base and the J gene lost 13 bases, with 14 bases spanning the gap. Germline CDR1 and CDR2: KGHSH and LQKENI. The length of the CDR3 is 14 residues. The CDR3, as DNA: TGTGCCAGCTCACCACGCGGCACGTCGGGGCCCCTCCACTTT. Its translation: CASSPRGTSGPLHF.

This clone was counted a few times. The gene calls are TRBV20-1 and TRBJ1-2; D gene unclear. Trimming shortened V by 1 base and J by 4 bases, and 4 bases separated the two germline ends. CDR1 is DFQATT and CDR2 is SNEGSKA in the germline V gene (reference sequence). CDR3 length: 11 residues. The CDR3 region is CSARVAYGYTF. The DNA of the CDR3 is TGCAGTGCTAGAGTAGCCTATGGCTACACCTTC.

CDR3 amino acids: CASSYLTGGRTYEQYF. The CDR3 DNA reads TGTGCCAGCAGTTACCTTACGGGGGGAAGGACCTACGAGCAGTACTTC. The rearrangement joins TRBV6-2 or TRBV6-3 to TRBJ2-7; 7 nucleotides align to TRBD2. Per the germline V gene, CDR1 is MNHEY and CDR2 is SVGEGT. The CDR3 spans 16 residues. V shed 2 bases, J shed 2 bases, and the junction held 9 bases outside the gene matches.

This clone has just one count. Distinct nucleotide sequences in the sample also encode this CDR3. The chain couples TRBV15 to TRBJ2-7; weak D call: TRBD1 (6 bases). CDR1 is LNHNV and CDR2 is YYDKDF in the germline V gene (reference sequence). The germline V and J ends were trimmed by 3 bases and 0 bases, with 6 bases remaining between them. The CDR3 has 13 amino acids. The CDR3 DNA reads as TGTGCCACCAGCAGGGACAGCTCCTACGAGCAGTACTTC. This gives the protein CATSRDSSYEQYF. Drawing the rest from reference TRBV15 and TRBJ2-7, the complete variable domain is DAMVIQNPRYQVTQFGKPVTLSCSQTLNHNVMYWYQQKSSQAPKLLFHYYDKDFNNEADTPDNFQSRRPNTSFCFLDIRSPGLGDTAMYLCATSRDSSYEQYFGPGTRLTVT.

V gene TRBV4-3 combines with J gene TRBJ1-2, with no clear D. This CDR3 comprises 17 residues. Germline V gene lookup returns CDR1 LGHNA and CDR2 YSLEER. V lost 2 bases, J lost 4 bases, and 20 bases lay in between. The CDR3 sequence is CASSQSARSGRSYGYTF. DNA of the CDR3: TGCGCCAGCAGCCAAAGTGCCCGAAGCGGCCGCAGCTATGGCTACACCTTC.

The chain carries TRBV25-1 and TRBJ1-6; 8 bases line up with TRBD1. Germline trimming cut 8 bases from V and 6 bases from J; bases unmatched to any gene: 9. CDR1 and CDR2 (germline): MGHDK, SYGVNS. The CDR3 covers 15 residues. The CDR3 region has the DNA TGTGCCAGCCGCGCCCGACAGGGGAGTAATTCACCCCTCCACTTT. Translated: CASRARQGSNSPLHF.

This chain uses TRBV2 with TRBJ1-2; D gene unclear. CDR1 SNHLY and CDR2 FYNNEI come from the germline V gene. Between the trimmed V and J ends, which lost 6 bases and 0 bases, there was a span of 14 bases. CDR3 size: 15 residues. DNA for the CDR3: TGTGCCAGCAGGAGAGACGAACTAGCTAACTATGGCTACACCTTC. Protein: CASRRDELANYGYTF.

Here the CDR3 DNA reads TGTGCCAGCAGAATTTCAAACACTGAAGCTTTCTTT. Its protein is CASRISNTEAFF. The chain carries TRBV11-2 and TRBJ1-1; no firm D call. This CDR3 spans 12 amino acids. V was pared by 6 bases and J by 2 bases, with 7 bases between. CDR1 and CDR2 (germline): SGHAT, FQNNGV.

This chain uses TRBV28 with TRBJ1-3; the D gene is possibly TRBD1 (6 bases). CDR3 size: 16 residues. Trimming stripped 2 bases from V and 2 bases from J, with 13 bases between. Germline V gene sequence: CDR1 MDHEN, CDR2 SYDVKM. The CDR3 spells CASSLTDRIAGNTIYF. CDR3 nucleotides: TGTGCCAGCAGTTTAACCGACAGGATCGCTGGAAACACCATATATTTT. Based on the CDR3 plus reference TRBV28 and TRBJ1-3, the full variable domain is DVKVTQSSRYLVKRTGEKVFLECVQDMDHENMFWYRQDPGLGLRLIYFSYDVKMKEKGDIPEGYSVSREKKERFSLILESASTNQTSMYLCASSLTDRIAGNTIYFGEGSWLTVV.